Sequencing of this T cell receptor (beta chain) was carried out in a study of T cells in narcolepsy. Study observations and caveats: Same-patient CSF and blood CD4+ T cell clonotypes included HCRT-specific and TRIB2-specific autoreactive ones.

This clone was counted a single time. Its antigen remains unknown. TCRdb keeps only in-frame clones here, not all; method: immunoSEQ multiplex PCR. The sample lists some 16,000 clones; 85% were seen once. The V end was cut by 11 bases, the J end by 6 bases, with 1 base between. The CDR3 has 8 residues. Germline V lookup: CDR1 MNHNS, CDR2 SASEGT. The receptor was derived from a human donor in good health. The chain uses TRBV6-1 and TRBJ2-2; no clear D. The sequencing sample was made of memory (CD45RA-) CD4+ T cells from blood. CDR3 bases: TGTGCCTCCGGGGAGCTGTTTTTT. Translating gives CASGELFF.